Reported below is one TCR beta chain. Its antigen is unidentified. The data derive from a study of beta chain features in type 1 diabetes. Regarding the study as a whole: In all four CD4+ subsets, TCRB CDR3 length was significantly, moderately reduced in type 1 diabetes.

V lost 4 bases to trimming and J lost 5 bases, with 16 bases between them. The CDR3 contains 16 residues. From germline, CDR1 is SGHRS and CDR2 YFSETQ. Expressed TCRB transcripts were sequenced after all isolated RNA was converted to cDNA. Libraries were prepared by immunoSEQ multiplex PCR; TCRdb keeps only in-frame clonotypes and omits some of them. The profile shows 300,000 or so clones, roughly 9% of them singletons. The clonotype comes from a man aged 30 to 45 with type 1 diabetes. V gene TRBV5-1 combines with J gene TRBJ2-6, with D hard to call. The sample was central memory CD4+ T cells from blood. The CDR3, as DNA: TGCGCCAGCAGCCCGAACAGTATGGGTCGGGCCAACGTCCTGACTTTC. Amino acid sequence: CASSPNSMGRANVLTF. Full variable domain (missing parts from reference TRBV5-1 and TRBJ2-6): KAGVTQTPRYLIKTRGQQVTLSCSPISGHRSVSWYQQTPGQGLQFLFEYFSETQRNKGNFPGRFSGRQFSNSRSEMNVSTLELGDSALYLCASSPNSMGRANVLTFGAGSRLTVL.